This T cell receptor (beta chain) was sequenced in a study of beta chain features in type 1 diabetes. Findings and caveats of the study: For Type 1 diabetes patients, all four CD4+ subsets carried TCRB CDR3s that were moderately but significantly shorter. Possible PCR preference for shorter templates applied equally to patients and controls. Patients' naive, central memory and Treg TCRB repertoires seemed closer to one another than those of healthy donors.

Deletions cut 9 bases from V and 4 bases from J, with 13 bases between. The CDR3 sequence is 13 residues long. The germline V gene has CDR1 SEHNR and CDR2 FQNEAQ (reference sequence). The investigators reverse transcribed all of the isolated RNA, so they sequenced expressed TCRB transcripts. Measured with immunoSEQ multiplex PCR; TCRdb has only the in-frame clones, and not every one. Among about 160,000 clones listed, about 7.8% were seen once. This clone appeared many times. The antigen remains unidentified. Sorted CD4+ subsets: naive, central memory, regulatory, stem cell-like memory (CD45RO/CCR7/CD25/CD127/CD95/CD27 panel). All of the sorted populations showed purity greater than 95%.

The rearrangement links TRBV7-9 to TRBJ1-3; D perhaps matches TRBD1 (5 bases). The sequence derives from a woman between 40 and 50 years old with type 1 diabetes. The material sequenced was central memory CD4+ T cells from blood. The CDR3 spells CASLRAQGNTIYF. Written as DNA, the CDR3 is TGTGCCAGTCTCAGGGCGCAAGGAAACACCATATATTTT.